One sample yielded the 18 T cell receptor beta chains listed below, sequenced in a study of CD8 T cells in ankylosing spondylitis. TCRdb recomputed calls from the 5' RACE reads with MiXCR, one row per CDR3 protein. Of 150,000 to 200,000 distinct CDR3 sequences listed, under 15% are singletons. Specimen: blood, either unsorted or a sorted T cell fraction (not recorded which). These receptors all come from a female donor with ankylosing spondylitis or in good health (not recorded which).

The CDR3 nucleotides are TGCAGTGCTAGAGAGGCGGGGATTGTTTACAATGAGCAGTTCTTC. Translating gives CSAREAGIVYNEQFF. This chain connects TRBV20-1 to TRBJ2-1; tentatively, D is TRBD2 (6 bases). The CDR3 is made up of 15 amino acids. Trimming left V 0 bases short and J 4 bases short, with 13 bases between. The germline gives CDR1 DFQATT, CDR2 SNEGSKA (reference sequence).

This clonotype has a count of ten or more. The J gene is TRBJ1-3, the V gene TRBV28, with D possibly TRBD1 on 6 matching bases. Germline V CDR1 and CDR2: MDHEN, SYDVKM. The CDR3 sequence is 17 residues long. Trimming took 5 bases from V and 0 from J, leaving 17 bases between them. The CDR3 here is CASSPDRYPTSGNTIYF. CDR3 bases: TGTGCCAGCAGTCCCGACAGGTACCCGACCTCTGGAAACACCATATATTTT.

Many counts were recorded for this clonotype. The chain has TRBV12-3 or TRBV12-4 and TRBJ1-5; 7 bases match TRBD1. V trimming: 10 bases; J trimming: 0 bases; junction bases outside the gene matches: 3. This CDR3 spans 13 amino acids. CDR3 in amino acids: CATRTGSNQPQHF. The CDR3, as DNA: TGTGCCACCCGGACAGGTAGCAATCAGCCCCAGCATTTT.

Only a few counts were recorded for this clonotype. V and J are TRBV7-2 and TRBJ1-1, with a possible D match to TRBD1 (6 bases). From germline, CDR1 is SGHTA and CDR2 FQGNSA. V lost 5 bases and J 0 bases, leaving 10 bases between the germline ends. The CDR3 is made up of 14 amino acids. The CDR3 loop is CASSPGGMNTEAFF. Here the CDR3 DNA reads TGTGCCAGCAGCCCGGGGGGCATGAACACTGAAGCTTTCTTT.

This clonotype was recorded many times. The V and J genes are TRBV12-3 or TRBV12-4 and TRBJ2-2; the match to TRBD1 covers 8 bases. CDR3 size: 17 residues. The V gene end was trimmed by 4 bases and the J gene end by 1 base; junction bases not matched to a gene: 8. The CDR3 region has the DNA TGTGCCAGCAGTTCCACGTGGGGGACAGGGAACACCGGGGAGCTGTTTTTT. Protein: CASSSTWGTGNTGELFF.

This clonotype was picked up one time. A read error may produce the germline difference seen at one junction end. This chain uses TRBV7-3 with TRBJ2-3, with D possibly matching TRBD2 (6 bases). The CDR3 loop spans 14 amino acids. Germline CDR1 is SGHTA and CDR2 is FQGTGA. CDR3 DNA: TGTGCCGGCAGCCCTACTAGCTACTCAGATACGCAGTATTTT. Residues: CAGSPTSYSDTQYF.

This clonotype was counted a few times. The gene calls are TRBV7-9 and TRBJ2-2; D remains ambiguous. V shed 2 bases and J shed 0 bases, with 13 bases lying between them. Germline loops: CDR1 SEHNR, CDR2 FQNEAQ (reference sequence). The CDR3 spans 17 residues. CDR3 in DNA: TGTGCCAGCAGCTTAAGTCTGACCCGGACGAACACCGGGGAGCTGTTTTTT. Residues: CASSLSLTRTNTGELFF.

The table lists this clonotype with many counts. The chain has TRBV5-1 and TRBJ1-5; TRBD1 might be the D (5 bases). Trimming removed 1 base at V and 1 base at J, with 9 bases between. This CDR3 is 15 amino acids long. CDR1 and CDR2 from the germline V gene are SGHRS and YFSETQ. CDR3 in amino acids: CASSLFPGSNQPQHF. In DNA form, the CDR3 reads TGCGCCAGCAGCTTGTTCCCAGGGAGCAATCAGCCCCAGCATTTT.

The table lists this clonotype with many counts. J is TRBJ2-7 and V is TRBV7-2; TRBD1 matches 8 bases. Trimming took 5 bases from V and 2 from J; bases not matched to a gene: 8. The CDR3 contains 15 residues. Germline V gives CDR1 SGHTA, CDR2 FQGNSA. CDR3 loop: CASSPGQGIPYEQYF. The CDR3 region has the DNA TGTGCCAGCAGCCCCGGACAGGGAATTCCCTACGAGCAGTACTTC.

The sample holds many counts of this clonotype. The DNA for the CDR3 is TGTGCCAGCAGCCCGACTCGAGGGGCGAATGAGCAGTTCTTC. It translates to CASSPTRGANEQFF. The V gene is TRBV11-2, the J gene TRBJ2-1; D tentatively reads TRBD1 or TRBD2 (5 bases each). Looked up from germline, CDR1 is SGHAT and CDR2 is FQNNGV. Trimming took 5 bases from V and 7 from J, leaving 15 bases between them. The CDR3 contains 14 residues.

Points on this clonotype: A single base separates this from a much larger clone, so it may be a read error. The chain recombines TRBV27 with TRBJ1-4; 7 nucleotides align to TRBD1. Germline V lookup: CDR1 MNHEY, CDR2 SMNVEV (reference sequence). The CDR3 consists of 12 residues. The CDR3 sequence: CVSSTGAEKLFF. CDR3 nucleotides: TGTGTCAGTTCAACAGGGGCTGAAAAACTGTTTTTT.

There are a few counts of this clonotype. CDR3 bases: TGTGCCAGCAGTTACCCGACTAGTTCCAACGAGCAGTACTTC. Translated, it gives CASSYPTSSNEQYF. The chain joins TRBV6-5 to TRBJ2-7; tentative D call: TRBD2 (6 bases). Trimming pared 2 bases from V and 5 bases from J, leaving 13 bases between. The CDR3 is 14 residues long. CDR1 and CDR2 from the germline V gene are MNHEY and SVGAGI.

This clonotype was counted many times. The V and J genes are TRBV2 and TRBJ1-1; 7 nucleotides agree with TRBD1. The CDR3 totals 13 residues. CDR1 is SNHLY, CDR2 FYNNEI, per germline. The trim removed 6 bases at V and 3 bases at J, leaving 4 bases unmatched. CDR3 sequence: CASRPDRDTEAFF. The CDR3 DNA is TGTGCCAGCAGGCCCGACAGGGACACTGAAGCTTTCTTT.

A few counts support this clonotype. This chain joins TRBV7-2 and TRBJ2-7, with 10 bases fitting TRBD1. This CDR3 region has 14 residues. Germline V gene data show CDR1 as SGHTA and CDR2 as FQGNSA. J was trimmed by 4 bases and V by 2 bases; bases with no gene match: 2. This chain's CDR3 is CASSLLGQGYEQYF. The CDR3 coding sequence is TGTGCCAGCAGCTTACTGGGACAGGGGTACGAGCAGTACTTC.

Many counts were recorded for this clonotype. The chain joins TRBV2 to TRBJ2-7, with D perhaps TRBD1 (5 bases). The CDR3 has 16 residues. V gave up 8 bases and J gave up 0 bases, with 20 bases separating them. CDR1 is SNHLY and CDR2 is FYNNEI in the germline V gene. The CDR3 nucleotides are TGTGCCAGCGCTACACGAACAGGAAGGAGCTCCTACGAGCAGTACTTC. Translation: CASATRTGRSSYEQYF. The whole variable domain, filled in from reference TRBV2 and TRBJ2-7, reads EPEVTQTPSHQVTQMGQEVILRCVPISNHLYFYWYRQILGQKVEFLVSFYNNEISEKSEIFDDQFSVERPDGSNFTLKIRSTKLEDSAMYFCASATRTGRSSYEQYFGPGTRLTVT.

This clonotype has at least ten counts. J is TRBJ2-2 and V is TRBV12-3 or TRBV12-4, with D possibly matching TRBD2 (6 bases). The CDR3 spans 14 residues. Trimming removed 6 bases from V and 8 bases from J, with 16 bases in between. The CDR3 coding sequence is TGTGCCAGCAGCCCTGGGACTTTTTTAGGGGAGCTGTTTTTT. It codes for CASSPGTFLGELFF.

This clonotype was seen only a few times. The rearrangement joins TRBV6-5 to TRBJ1-1; 8 nucleotides agree with TRBD1. Trimming removed 0 bases from V and 6 bases from J; junction bases left unmatched: 9. The length of the CDR3 is 16 residues. CDR1 and CDR2 from the germline V gene are MNHEY and SVGAGI. CDR3 bases: TGTGCCAGCAGTTACTCGTTACCAGGGGGCTCGGCTGAAGCTTTCTTT. Protein sequence: CASSYSLPGGSAEAFF.

This clonotype was recorded at least ten times. The genes are TRBV7-2 and TRBJ2-1; no clear D gene. The V end lost 5 bases, the J end lost 2 bases, and 7 bases lay between the germline ends. Germline V gives CDR1 SGHTA, CDR2 FQGNSA. The CDR3 is 13 amino acids. The CDR3 here is CASSLHTYNEQFF. The CDR3, as DNA: TGTGCCAGCAGCCTCCACACCTACAATGAGCAGTTCTTC.